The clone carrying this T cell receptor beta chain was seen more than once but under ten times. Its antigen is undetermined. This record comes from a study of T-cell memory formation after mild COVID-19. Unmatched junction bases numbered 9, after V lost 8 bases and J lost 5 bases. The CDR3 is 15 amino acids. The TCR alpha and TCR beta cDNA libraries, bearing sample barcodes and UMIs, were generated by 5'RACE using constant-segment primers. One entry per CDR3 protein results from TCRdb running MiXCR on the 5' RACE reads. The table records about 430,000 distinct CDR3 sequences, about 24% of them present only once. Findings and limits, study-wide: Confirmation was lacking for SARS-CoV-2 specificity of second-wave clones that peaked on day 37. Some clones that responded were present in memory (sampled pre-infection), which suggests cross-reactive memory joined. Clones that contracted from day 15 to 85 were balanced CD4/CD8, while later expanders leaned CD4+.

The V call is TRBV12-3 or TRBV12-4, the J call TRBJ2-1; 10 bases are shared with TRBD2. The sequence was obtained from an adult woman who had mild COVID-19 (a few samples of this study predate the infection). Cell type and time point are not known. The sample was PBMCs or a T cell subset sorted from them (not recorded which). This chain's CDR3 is CASRPGLAANNEQFF. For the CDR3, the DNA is TGTGCCAGCCGTCCCGGACTAGCGGCCAACAATGAGCAGTTCTTC.